A single sample gave rise to the 21 T cell receptor beta chains below, sequenced in a study of beta chain features in type 1 diabetes. Regarding the study as a whole: TCRB CDR3s were moderately but significantly shorter in Type 1 diabetes patients in all four CD4+ subsets.

Their recognized antigens are unknown. Reverse transcribing all isolated RNA meant expressed TCRB transcripts were sequenced. The assay was immunoSEQ multiplex PCR, and TCRdb's table has in-frame clones only and misses some. The sample yields about 120,000 clones, approximately 15% seen once. Sequencing input: central memory CD4+ T cells from blood. These receptors originate from a man between 18 and 29 years old with type 1 diabetes.

The V and J genes are TRBV5-6 and TRBJ2-3; possible D gene TRBD2, 6 bases. The CDR3 length is 16 residues. Germline V CDR1 and CDR2: SGHDT, YYEEEE. V gave up 4 bases and J gave up 2 bases, with 17 bases separating them. The CDR3 loop reads CASSRKIAGNTDTQYF. DNA of the CDR3: TGTGCCAGCAGCCGTAAAATCGCGGGAAACACAGATACGCAGTATTTT.

This clone was counted between two and nine times. The chain carries TRBV7-9 and TRBJ1-1, with unresolved D. Per germline, CDR1 SEHNR and CDR2 FQNEAQ (reference sequence). The CDR3 consists of 14 residues. Trimming pared 1 base from V and 1 base from J, leaving 7 bases between. Here the CDR3 reads CASSLVPPNTEAFF. CDR3 nucleotide sequence: TGTGCCAGCAGCTTAGTACCACCGAACACTGAAGCTTTCTTT.

V gene TRBV7-6 combines with J gene TRBJ1-5; D remains unclear. V lost 0 bases and J 7 bases, leaving 13 bases between the germline ends. The CDR3 runs to 15 residues. CDR1 is SGHVS, CDR2 FNYEAQ, per germline. The CDR3 spells CASSLAAQEGQPQHF. The CDR3 DNA is TGTGCCAGCAGCTTAGCGGCGCAGGAGGGCCAGCCCCAGCATTTT. Supplemented by reference TRBV7-6 and TRBJ1-5, the full variable domain reads GAGVSQSPRYKVTKRGQDVALRCDPISGHVSLYWYRQALGQGPEFLTYFNYEAQQDKSGLPNDRFSAERPEGSISTLTIQRTEQRDSAMYRCASSLAAQEGQPQHFGDGTRLSIL.

The chain uses TRBV7-6 and TRBJ2-7; D unresolved. Deletions cut 8 bases from V and 3 bases from J, with 8 bases between. The CDR3 is 11 amino acids. Germline V gene lookup returns CDR1 SGHVS and CDR2 FNYEAQ. The CDR3 spells CASGDNYEQYF. CDR3 nucleotides: TGTGCCAGCGGGGATAACTACGAGCAGTACTTC.

The V call is TRBV7-2, the J call TRBJ2-3; 8 nucleotides align to TRBD2. The V and J ends lost 1 base and 6 bases, in that order; junction bases with no gene match: 3. The CDR3 contains 14 residues. The germline V gene has CDR1 SGHTA and CDR2 FQGNSA. The CDR3 protein is CASSLGASGDTQYF. The DNA for the CDR3 is TGTGCCAGCAGCTTAGGGGCTAGCGGGGATACGCAGTATTTT. Supplemented by reference TRBV7-2 and TRBJ2-3, the full variable domain reads GAGVSQSPSNKVTEKGKDVELRCDPISGHTALYWYRQSLGQGLEFLIYFQGNSAPDKSGLPSDRFSAERTGGSVSTLTIQRTQQEDSAVYLCASSLGASGDTQYFGPGTRLTVL.

The CDR3: CASSQEWGRTGTGYTF. CDR3 DNA sequence: TGCGCCAGCAGCCAAGAGTGGGGGCGGACAGGGACCGGCTACACCTTC. The gene calls are TRBV4-1 and TRBJ1-2, with 8 bases that match TRBD1. This CDR3 has 16 residues. Germline V gene lookup returns CDR1 MGHRA and CDR2 YSYEKL. V dropped 0 bases and J dropped 8; count of bases not matched to a gene: 11.

The chain has TRBV4-2 and TRBJ2-6; 11 nucleotides agree with TRBD1. The CDR3 spans 19 residues. Germline V gene lookup returns CDR1 LGHNA and CDR2 YNFKEQ. J lost 2 bases, V lost 4 bases, and 10 bases had no gene match. CDR3 in amino acids: CASSPPLRTGGAGANVLTF. The CDR3 DNA reads TGTGCCAGCAGCCCGCCCTTGAGGACAGGGGGCGCTGGGGCCAACGTCCTGACTTTC.

This clone has ten or more counts. V and J are TRBV7-2 and TRBJ1-6; D not resolved. The CDR3 length is 14 residues. The germline CDR1 and CDR2 sequences are SGHTA and FQGNSA. Between the trimmed V and J ends, which lost 3 bases and 7 bases, there was a span of 10 bases. The CDR3, as DNA: TGTGCCAGCAGCTTCCTGCGCACAAATTCACCCCTCCACTTT. It encodes CASSFLRTNSPLHF.

V usage is TRBV28 and J usage is TRBJ2-3; 9 bases fit TRBD2. The V gene's germline CDR1 is MDHEN and CDR2 SYDVKM. The CDR3 consists of 17 residues. V dropped 6 bases and J dropped 1; count of bases not matched to a gene: 11. The CDR3 DNA reads as TGTGCCAGCAGAATCGCGGGGGGGAGGGCCGGCACAGATACGCAGTATTTT. Encoded protein: CASRIAGGRAGTDTQYF. Looking up the rest from reference TRBV28 and TRBJ2-3 gives the full variable domain: DVKVTQSSRYLVKRTGEKVFLECVQDMDHENMFWYRQDPGLGLRLIYFSYDVKMKEKGDIPEGYSVSREKKERFSLILESASTNQTSMYLCASRIAGGRAGTDTQYFGPGTRLTVL.

V gene TRBV30 combines with J gene TRBJ2-1, with a tentative D call TRBD1 (6 bases). Germline CDR1 GTSNPN, CDR2 SVGIG (reference sequence). CDR3 size: 14 residues. Trimming took off 5 bases at V and 0 bases at J, with 11 bases between the two ends. CDR3 DNA: TGTGCCTGGGACGGGACAAGCTCCTACAATGAGCAGTTCTTC. This encodes CAWDGTSSYNEQFF.

The gene calls are TRBV6-5 and TRBJ1-5; a weak D match, TRBD1 (6 bases). From germline, CDR1 is MNHEY and CDR2 SVGAGI. Trimming shortened V by 5 bases and J by 0 bases, and 11 bases separated the two germline ends. The CDR3 sequence is 15 residues long. In nucleotides, the CDR3 is TGTGCCAGCAGTCGCGGGACACTTAGCAATCAGCCCCAGCATTTT. It codes for CASSRGTLSNQPQHF.

On this clone itself: Other DNA variants within this sample encode the same CDR3. J is TRBJ2-5 and V is TRBV9, with D unclear. Germline V gene data show CDR1 as SGDLS and CDR2 as YYNGEE. With 4 bases removed from V and 5 bases from J, the gap between germline ends came to 21 bases. CDR3 length: 16 residues. The CDR3 spells CASSSTPQAQGETQYF. CDR3 nucleotides: TGTGCCAGCAGCTCAACCCCCCAGGCGCAAGGGGAGACCCAGTACTTC.

The V gene is TRBV19, the J gene TRBJ2-7; TRBD2 matches 13 bases. Trimming took 3 bases from V and 6 from J; bases not matched to a gene: 5. The CDR3 has 15 residues. Germline-derived CDR1 and CDR2 are LNHDA and SQIVND (reference sequence). The chain's CDR3 is CASSIGLAGVTEQYF. The DNA of the CDR3 is TGTGCCAGTAGTATCGGACTAGCGGGAGTAACCGAGCAGTACTTC.

Only a few counts were recorded for this clone. V usage is TRBV7-2 and J usage is TRBJ2-1; TRBD2 matches at 9 bases. The CDR3 extends over 14 amino acids. V was clipped by 5 bases and J by 6 bases; unmatched bases: 5. Germline CDR1 reads SGHTA; CDR2 reads FQGNSA. The CDR3 nucleotides read TGTGCCAGCAGCAGAGGACTAGCGAGCAATGAGCAGTTCTTC. Protein: CASSRGLASNEQFF.

This clone was observed a few times. The V call is TRBV19, the J call TRBJ2-1; weak D call: TRBD1 (6 bases). Per germline, CDR1 LNHDA and CDR2 SQIVND (reference sequence). The CDR3 contains 12 residues. Trimming cost V 6 bases and J 13 bases, with 16 bases left between them. The CDR3 nucleotides are TGTGCCAGTAGGATCAACCGGGACACACAGTTCTTC. Its protein is CASRINRDTQFF.

This clone was seen more than once but under ten times. The V call is TRBV18, the J call TRBJ2-1; D gene unclear. CDR3 length: 10 amino acids. V was clipped by 5 bases and J by 10 bases, with 6 bases between them. Looked up from germline, CDR1 is KGHSH and CDR2 is LQKENI. The CDR3 DNA reads as TGTGCCAGCTCAGAACGGGAGCAGTTCTTC. This codes for CASSEREQFF.

This chain links TRBV5-4 with TRBJ2-7; D may correspond to TRBD1 or TRBD2 (5 bases each). V was trimmed by 4 bases and J by 2 bases, leaving 19 bases between them. The germline CDR1 and CDR2 sequences are SGHNT and YYREEE (reference sequence). This CDR3 contains 16 residues. In DNA, the CDR3 is TGTGCCAGCAGCGAAGATTACCGGGACGGAGCCTACGAGCAGTACTTC. Its translation is CASSEDYRDGAYEQYF.

The chain combines TRBV15 with TRBJ1-1; a weak D match, TRBD1 (6 bases). This CDR3 is 15 amino acids long. Trimming stripped 0 bases from V and 5 bases from J, with 13 bases between. Germline CDR1 reads LNHNV; CDR2 reads YYDKDF (reference sequence). As DNA, the CDR3 is TGTGCCACCAGCAGAGATATACAGGGAGGAACTGAAGCTTTCTTT. Protein product: CATSRDIQGGTEAFF.

CDR3 bases: TGTGCCAGCAATCCCCTTACAAAGGGATACAATGAGCAGTTCTTC. Encoded protein: CASNPLTKGYNEQFF. The J gene is TRBJ2-1, the V gene TRBV2; no firm D call. This CDR3 is built from 15 residues. V lost 7 bases to trimming and J lost 4 bases, with 17 bases between them. The germline V gene has CDR1 SNHLY and CDR2 FYNNEI.

The chain combines TRBV5-1 with TRBJ2-1; TRBD2 aligns across 8 bases. Looked up from germline, CDR1 is SGHRS and CDR2 is YFSETQ. The CDR3 consists of 15 residues. J was trimmed by 2 bases and V by 3 bases; bases with no gene match: 4. In nucleotides, the CDR3 is TGCGCCAGCAGCTCCTCTAGCGGGCCCTACAATGAGCAGTTCTTC. Encoded protein: CASSSSSGPYNEQFF.

There are many counts of this clone. This chain joins TRBV10-3 and TRBJ2-1, with no clear D. The length of the CDR3 is 12 residues. V gave up 5 bases and J gave up 5 bases, with 7 bases separating them. Germline V lookup: CDR1 ENHRY, CDR2 SYGVKD. This CDR3 reads CAISFEDNEQFF. The CDR3 nucleotides are TGTGCCATCAGTTTCGAGGACAATGAGCAGTTCTTC.